Included here is one T cell receptor beta chain sequence, with context. Antigen: not known. Naive CD8 cells lacked CD45RO and underwent positive selection for CCR7, leaving out terminally differentiated effector memory CD45RA+ cells. The data are from a study of shared clonotypes between healthy human individuals. About the research overall: Plates per donor: three CD4 naive, three CD4 memory, two CD8 naive, one CD8 memory.

Sorted-subset replicate PCRs used 200 ng of genomic DNA. This amount corresponded to 30,000 to 35,000 T cell genomes. Libraries were prepared by immunoSEQ multiplex PCR; TCRdb keeps only in-frame clonotypes and omits some of them. The profile shows millions of clones, over 85% of them singletons. Study-level results: When compared with the clonotypes that were shared by all four sorted-subset donors, the non-shared clonotypes turned out to have lower generation probabilities.

CDR1 is MNHEY, CDR2 SVGAGI, per germline. CDR3 length: 12 amino acids. V lost 6 bases and J lost 4, with 4 bases in between. The chain employs TRBV6-5 and TRBJ2-6; D remains unclear. The sample was naive CD8+ T cells sorted from blood. This sequence originates from a man aged 18 to 29 in good health. Here the CDR3 reads CASRGGANVLTF. DNA of the CDR3: TGTGCCAGCAGGGGCGGGGCCAACGTCCTGACTTTC.